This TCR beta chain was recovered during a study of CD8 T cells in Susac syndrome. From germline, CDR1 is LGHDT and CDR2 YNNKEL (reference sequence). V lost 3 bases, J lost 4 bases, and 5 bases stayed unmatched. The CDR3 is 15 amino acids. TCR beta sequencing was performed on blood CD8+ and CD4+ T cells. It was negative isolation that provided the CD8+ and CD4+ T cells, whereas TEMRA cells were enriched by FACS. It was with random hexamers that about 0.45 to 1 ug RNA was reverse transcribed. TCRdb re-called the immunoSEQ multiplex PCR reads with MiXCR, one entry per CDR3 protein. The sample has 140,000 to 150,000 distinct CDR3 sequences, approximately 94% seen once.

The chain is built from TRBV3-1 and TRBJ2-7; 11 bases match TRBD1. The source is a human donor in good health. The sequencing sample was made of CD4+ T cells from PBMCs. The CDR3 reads CASSHTGQGVYEQYF. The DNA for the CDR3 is TGTGCCAGCAGCCACACGGGACAGGGGGTTTACGAGCAGTACTTC.